This T cell receptor (beta chain) stems from a study of cytomegalovirus exposure and HLA in healthy donors. The donors were members of the approximately 110-subject validation cohort (separate from the approximately 670-subject first cohort). Some clones are missing from TCRdb's copy, which holds only in-frame ones; the method was immunoSEQ multiplex PCR. The sample has roughly 300,000 clones, over 75% seen once; the top ten hold roughly 0.93%. As concerns this clone: The antigen is undetermined.

Findings of the study overall: The authors enumerated around 150 TCR beta chains as linked to cytomegalovirus.

This CDR3 contains 15 residues. Per the germline V gene, CDR1 is SNHLY and CDR2 is FYNNEI. Losses at the gene ends were 4 bases for V and 1 base for J; bases not matched to a gene: 0. Sequencing used PBMCs. This sequence was found in a woman aged 18-30 years in good health and CMV-seronegative. The chain has TRBV2 and TRBJ2-2; 10 bases map to TRBD1. DNA for the CDR3: TGTGCCAGCAGTGGGGACAGGGGGAACACCGGGGAGCTGTTTTTT. Translating it yields CASSGDRGNTGELFF.